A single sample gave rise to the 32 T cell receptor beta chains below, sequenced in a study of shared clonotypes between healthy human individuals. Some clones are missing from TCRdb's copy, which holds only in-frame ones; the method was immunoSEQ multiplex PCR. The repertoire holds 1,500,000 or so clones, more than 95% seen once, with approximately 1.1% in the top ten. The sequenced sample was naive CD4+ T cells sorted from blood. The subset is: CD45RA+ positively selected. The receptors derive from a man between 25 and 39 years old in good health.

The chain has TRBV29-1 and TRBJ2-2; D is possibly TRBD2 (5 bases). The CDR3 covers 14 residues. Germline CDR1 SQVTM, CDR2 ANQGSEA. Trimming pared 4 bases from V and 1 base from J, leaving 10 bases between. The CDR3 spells CSVVPLGNTGELFF. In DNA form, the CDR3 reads TGCAGCGTTGTCCCACTAGGGAACACCGGGGAGCTGTTTTTT.

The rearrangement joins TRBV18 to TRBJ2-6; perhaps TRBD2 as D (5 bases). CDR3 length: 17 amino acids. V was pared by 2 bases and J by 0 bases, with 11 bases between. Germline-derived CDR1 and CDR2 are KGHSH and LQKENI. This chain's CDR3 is CASSPLIASSGANVLTF. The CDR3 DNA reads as TGTGCCAGCTCACCATTAATAGCGAGCTCTGGGGCCAACGTCCTGACTTTC.

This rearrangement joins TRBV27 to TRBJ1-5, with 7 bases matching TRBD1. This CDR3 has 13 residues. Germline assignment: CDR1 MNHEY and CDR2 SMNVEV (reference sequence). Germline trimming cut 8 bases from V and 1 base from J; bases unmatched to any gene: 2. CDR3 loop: CASGDRSNQPQHF. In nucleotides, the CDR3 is TGTGCCAGCGGGGACAGAAGCAATCAGCCCCAGCATTTT.

CDR3 DNA: TGTGCCAGCAGCTTAGGACTAGCAGGCGAGCAGTACTTC. This encodes CASSLGLAGEQYF. The chain links TRBV7-2 to TRBJ2-7; 7 bases agree with TRBD2. Germline CDR1 SGHTA, CDR2 FQGNSA. The CDR3 is 13 amino acids. V lost 1 base and J lost 6; bases outside the gene matches: 3.

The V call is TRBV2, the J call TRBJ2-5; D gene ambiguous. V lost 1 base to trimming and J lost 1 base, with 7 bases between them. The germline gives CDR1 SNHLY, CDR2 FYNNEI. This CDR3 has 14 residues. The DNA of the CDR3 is TGTGCCAGCAGTGAAGACAGATCCCAAGAGACCCAGTACTTC. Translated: CASSEDRSQETQYF.

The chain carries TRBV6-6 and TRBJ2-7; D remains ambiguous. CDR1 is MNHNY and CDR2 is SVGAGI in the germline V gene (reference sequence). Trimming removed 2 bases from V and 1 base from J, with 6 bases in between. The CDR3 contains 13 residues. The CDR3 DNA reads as TGTGCCAGCAGTTACGACCGTTCCTACGAGCAGTACTTC. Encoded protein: CASSYDRSYEQYF.

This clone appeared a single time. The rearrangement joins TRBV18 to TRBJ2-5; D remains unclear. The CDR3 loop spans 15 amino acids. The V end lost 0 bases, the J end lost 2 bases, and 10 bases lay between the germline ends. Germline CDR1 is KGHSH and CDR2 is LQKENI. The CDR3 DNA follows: TGTGCCAGCTCACCACCGGGCCTTATTCAAGAGACCCAGTACTTC. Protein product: CASSPPGLIQETQYF.

The CDR3 spells CASSLAAYGYTF. The CDR3 DNA sequence: TGTGCCAGCAGCTTGGCGGCCTATGGCTACACCTTC. The chain combines TRBV5-5 with TRBJ1-2, with no clear D. Trimming took off 0 bases at V and 4 bases at J, with 4 bases between the two ends. CDR1 is SGHKS, CDR2 YYEKEE, per germline (reference sequence). The CDR3 covers 12 residues.

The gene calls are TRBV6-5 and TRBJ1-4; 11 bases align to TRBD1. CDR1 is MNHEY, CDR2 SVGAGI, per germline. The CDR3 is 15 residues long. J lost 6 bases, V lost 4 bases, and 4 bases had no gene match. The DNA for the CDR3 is TGTGCCAGCAGTTCCGGGACAGGGGGATATGAAAAACTGTTTTTT. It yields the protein CASSSGTGGYEKLFF.

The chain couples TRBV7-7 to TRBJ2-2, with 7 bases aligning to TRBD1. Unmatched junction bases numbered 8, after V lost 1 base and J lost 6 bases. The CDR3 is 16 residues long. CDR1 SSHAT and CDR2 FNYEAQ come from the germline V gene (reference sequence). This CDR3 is CASSLGGLGTAGELFF. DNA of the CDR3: TGTGCCAGCAGCTTAGGAGGTCTGGGGACAGCCGGGGAGCTGTTTTTT. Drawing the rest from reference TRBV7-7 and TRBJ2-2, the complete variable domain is GAGVSQSPRYKVTKRGQDVTLRCDPISSHATLYWYQQALGQGPEFLTYFNYEAQPDKSGLPSDRFSAERPEGSISTLTIQRTEQRDSAMYRCASSLGGLGTAGELFFGEGSRLTVL.

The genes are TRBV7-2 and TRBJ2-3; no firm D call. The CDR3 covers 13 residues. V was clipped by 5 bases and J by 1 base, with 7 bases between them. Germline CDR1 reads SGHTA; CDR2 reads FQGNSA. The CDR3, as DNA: TGTGCCAGCAGCGTCCACGGCACAGATACGCAGTATTTT. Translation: CASSVHGTDTQYF.

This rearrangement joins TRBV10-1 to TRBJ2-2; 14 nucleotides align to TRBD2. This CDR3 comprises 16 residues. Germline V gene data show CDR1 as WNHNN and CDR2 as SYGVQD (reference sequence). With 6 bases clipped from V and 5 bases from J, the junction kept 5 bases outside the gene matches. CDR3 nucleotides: TGCGCCAGCAGCAGGACTAGCGGGAGGTTAACCGGGGAGCTGTTTTTT. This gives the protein CASSRTSGRLTGELFF.

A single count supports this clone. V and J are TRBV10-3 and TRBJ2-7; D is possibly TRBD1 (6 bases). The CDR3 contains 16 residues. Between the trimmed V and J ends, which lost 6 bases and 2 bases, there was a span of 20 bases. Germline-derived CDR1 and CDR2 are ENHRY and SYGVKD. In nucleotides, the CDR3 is TGTGCCATCAGCGAGGACAGAAAAAAGAACCCCTACGAGCAGTACTTC. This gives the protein CAISEDRKKNPYEQYF.

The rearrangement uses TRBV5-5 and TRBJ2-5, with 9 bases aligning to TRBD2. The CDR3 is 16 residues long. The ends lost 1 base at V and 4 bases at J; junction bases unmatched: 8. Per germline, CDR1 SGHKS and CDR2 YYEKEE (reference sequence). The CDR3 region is CASSLRGSGSLETQYF. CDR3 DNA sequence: TGTGCCAGCAGCTTGAGGGGTAGCGGGAGTTTAGAGACCCAGTACTTC.

The CDR3 is CASSALQLEAFF. For the CDR3, the DNA is TGCGCCAGCAGTGCCTTACAGCTTGAAGCTTTCTTT. This rearrangement joins TRBV10-2 to TRBJ1-1, with D unresolved. The CDR3 sequence is 12 residues long. Germline CDR1 WSHSY, CDR2 SAAADI. Trimming removed 4 bases from V and 7 bases from J, with 10 bases in between.

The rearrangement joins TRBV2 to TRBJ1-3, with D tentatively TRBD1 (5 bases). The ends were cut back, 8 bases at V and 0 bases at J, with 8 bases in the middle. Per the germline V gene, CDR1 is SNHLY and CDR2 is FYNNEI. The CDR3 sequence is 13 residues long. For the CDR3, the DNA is TGTGCCAGCCTACAGGACTCTGGAAACACCATATATTTT. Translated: CASLQDSGNTIYF.

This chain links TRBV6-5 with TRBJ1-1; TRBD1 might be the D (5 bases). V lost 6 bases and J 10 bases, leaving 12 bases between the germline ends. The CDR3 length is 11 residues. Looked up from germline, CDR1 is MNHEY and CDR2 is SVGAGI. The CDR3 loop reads CASRQGQGAFF. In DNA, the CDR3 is TGTGCCAGCAGGCAAGGGCAGGGAGCTTTCTTT.

The CDR3 spells CASSPHGTGGREQYF. The CDR3 nucleotides are TGTGCCAGCAGTCCTCACGGGACAGGGGGCCGGGAGCAGTACTTC. V is TRBV28 and J is TRBJ2-7, with TRBD1 matching 12 bases. Trimming took 5 bases from V and 7 from J; bases not matched to a gene: 9. The CDR3 consists of 15 residues. Per the germline V gene, CDR1 is MDHEN and CDR2 is SYDVKM.

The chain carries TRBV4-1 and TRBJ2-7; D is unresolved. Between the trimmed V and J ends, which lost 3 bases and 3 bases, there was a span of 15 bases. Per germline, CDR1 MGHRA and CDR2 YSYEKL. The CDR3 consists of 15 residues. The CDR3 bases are TGCGCCAGCAGCCAGCTTTATGACGTAAACTACGAGCAGTACTTC. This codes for CASSQLYDVNYEQYF.

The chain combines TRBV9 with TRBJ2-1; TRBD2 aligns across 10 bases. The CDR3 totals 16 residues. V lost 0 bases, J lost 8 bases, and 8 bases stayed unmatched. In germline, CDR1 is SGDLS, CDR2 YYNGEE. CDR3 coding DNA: TGTGCCAGCAGCGTAGAGGTGACTAGCGGGTTCGATGAGCAGTTCTTC. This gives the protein CASSVEVTSGFDEQFF.

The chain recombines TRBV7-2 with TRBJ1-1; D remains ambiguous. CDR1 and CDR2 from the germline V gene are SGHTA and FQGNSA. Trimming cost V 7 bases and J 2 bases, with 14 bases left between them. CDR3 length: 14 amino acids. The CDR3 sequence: CASTTPFPNTEAFF. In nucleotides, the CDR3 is TGTGCCAGCACCACCCCCTTCCCTAACACTGAAGCTTTCTTT.

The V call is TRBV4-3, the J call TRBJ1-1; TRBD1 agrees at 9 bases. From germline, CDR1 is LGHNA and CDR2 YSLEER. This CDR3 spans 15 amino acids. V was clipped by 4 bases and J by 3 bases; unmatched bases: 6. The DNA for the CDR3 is TGCGCCAGCAGCCGAAACAGGGGGCTGGACACTGAAGCTTTCTTT. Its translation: CASSRNRGLDTEAFF.

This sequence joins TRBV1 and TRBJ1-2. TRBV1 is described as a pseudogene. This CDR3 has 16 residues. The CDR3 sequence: CTSSQAPATHNYGYTF. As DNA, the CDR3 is TGCACCAGCAGCCAAGCCCCAGCAACGCATAACTATGGCTACACCTTC.

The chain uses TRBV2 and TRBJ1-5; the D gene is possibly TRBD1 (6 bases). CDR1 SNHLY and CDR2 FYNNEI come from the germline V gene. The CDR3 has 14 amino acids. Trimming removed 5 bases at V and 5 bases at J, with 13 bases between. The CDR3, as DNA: TGTGCCAGCAGTCAAACAGGGATCCATCAGCCCCAGCATTTT. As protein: CASSQTGIHQPQHF.

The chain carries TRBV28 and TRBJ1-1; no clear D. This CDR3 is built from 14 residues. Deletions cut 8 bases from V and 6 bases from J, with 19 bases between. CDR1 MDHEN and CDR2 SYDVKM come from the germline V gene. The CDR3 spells CASGLLKGSPEAFF. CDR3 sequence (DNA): TGTGCCAGCGGCCTATTGAAGGGTTCCCCTGAAGCTTTCTTT.

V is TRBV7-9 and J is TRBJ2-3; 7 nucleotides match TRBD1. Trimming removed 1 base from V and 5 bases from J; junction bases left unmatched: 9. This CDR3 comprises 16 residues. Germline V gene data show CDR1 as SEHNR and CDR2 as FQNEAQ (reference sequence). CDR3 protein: CASSLGWSGGLDTQYF. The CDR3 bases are TGTGCCAGCAGCTTAGGTTGGTCAGGGGGTCTAGATACGCAGTATTTT.

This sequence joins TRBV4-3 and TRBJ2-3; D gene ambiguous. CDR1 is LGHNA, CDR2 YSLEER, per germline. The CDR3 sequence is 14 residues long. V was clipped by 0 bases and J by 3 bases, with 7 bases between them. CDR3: CASSQDMVTDTQYF. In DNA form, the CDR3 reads TGCGCCAGCAGCCAAGATATGGTAACAGATACGCAGTATTTT.

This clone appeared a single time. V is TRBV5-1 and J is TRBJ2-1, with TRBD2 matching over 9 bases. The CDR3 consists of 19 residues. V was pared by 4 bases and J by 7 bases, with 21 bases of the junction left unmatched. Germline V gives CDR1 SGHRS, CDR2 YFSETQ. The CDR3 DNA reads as TGCGCCAGCAGCCCCACCTCACCCGTTACTAGCGGGCCTTATAATGAGCAGTTCTTC. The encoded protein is CASSPTSPVTSGPYNEQFF.

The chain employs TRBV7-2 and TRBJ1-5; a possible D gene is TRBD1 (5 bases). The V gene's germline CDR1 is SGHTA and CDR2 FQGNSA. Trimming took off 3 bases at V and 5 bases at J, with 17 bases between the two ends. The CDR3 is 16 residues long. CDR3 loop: CASSFLKGLKDQPQHF. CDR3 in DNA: TGTGCCAGCAGCTTTTTGAAGGGGCTCAAGGATCAGCCCCAGCATTTT.

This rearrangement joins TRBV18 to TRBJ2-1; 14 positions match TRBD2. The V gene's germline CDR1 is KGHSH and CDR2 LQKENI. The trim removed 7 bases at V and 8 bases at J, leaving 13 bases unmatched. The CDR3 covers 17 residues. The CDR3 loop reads CASLTTSGRAGYYEQFF. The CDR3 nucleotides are TGTGCCAGCTTAACGACTAGCGGGAGGGCCGGTTACTATGAGCAGTTCTTC.

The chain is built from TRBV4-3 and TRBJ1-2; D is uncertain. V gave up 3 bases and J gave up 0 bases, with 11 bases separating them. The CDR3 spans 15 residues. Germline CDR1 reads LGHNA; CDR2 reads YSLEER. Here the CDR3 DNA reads TGCGCCAGCAGCCAGGCACGGCCAGCTAACTATGGCTACACCTTC. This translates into CASSQARPANYGYTF.

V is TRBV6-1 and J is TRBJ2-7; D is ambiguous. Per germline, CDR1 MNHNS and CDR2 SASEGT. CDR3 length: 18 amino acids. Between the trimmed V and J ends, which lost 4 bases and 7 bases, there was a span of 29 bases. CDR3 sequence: CASSAILPSQAQPREQYF. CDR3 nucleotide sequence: TGTGCCAGCAGTGCTATCTTGCCTAGTCAAGCCCAGCCTCGAGAGCAGTACTTC.